These T cell receptor beta chains were read from a single sample in a study of cytomegalovirus exposure and HLA in healthy donors. TCRdb's table, derived via immunoSEQ multiplex PCR, lists solely in-frame clones and lacks some. The sample lists 100,000 to 120,000 clones; approximately 95% were seen once. The sequenced sample consisted of PBMCs. These receptors came from a woman aged 18 to 35 in good health and CMV-seronegative. Both conserved end residues are trimmed from each CDR3.

>TRBJ1-4|TRBV7-2
ASSPRHTTNEKLF
>TRBJ1-1|TRBV10-3
AITPGQGGVEAF
>TRBJ1-5|TRBV11-2
ASSPGRVSGGPSAQH
>TRBJ1-1|TRBV5-6
ASSLRTQNTEAF
>TRBJ2-7|TRBV6-1
ASSEGTRAAYEQY
>TRBJ1-2|TRBV6-5
ASSKTGGQRGYT
>TRBJ1-2|TRBV15
ATSRDLTGAGYT
>TRBJ1-1|TRBV7-9
ASSSQGAAEAF
>TRBJ2-1|TRBV5-4
ASSLGAGSNEQF
>TRBJ2-5|TRBV9
ASSVDSGRGETQY
>TRBJ1-2|TRBV2
ASSAGFYGYT
>TRBJ2-5|TRBV6-5
ASSYGDSGETQY
>TRBJ1-2|TRBV13
ASSLGLAGGDRGYT
>TRBJ1-1|TRBV4-3
ASSQDSAGNTEAF
>TRBJ2-1|TRBV5-4
ASSLGLAGGHKF
>TRBJ2-7|TRBV2
ASSEGQSYEQY
>TRBJ2-5|TRBV5-1
ASSLEARQETQY
>TRBJ2-1|TRBV5-1
ASSHGTSGGYNEQF
>TRBJ2-5|TRBV7-9
ASSPSGGPETQY
>TRBJ2-7|TRBV19
ASSMNGQGAYEQY
>TRBJ2-7|TRBV9
ASSKLAGGPYEQY
>TRBJ1-1|TRBV6-1
ASSVEAGGFAF
>TRBJ2-3|TRBV19
ASSSNRVSADTQY
>TRBJ1-2|TRBV27
ASSWTANYGYT
>-|TRBV5-4
ASSSTGTGFSYEQY
>TRBJ2-7|TRBV18
ASSDREYEQY
>TRBJ1-5|TRBV30
AWSVQGGGNQPQH
>TRBJ1-5|TRBV4-1
ASSQDTGHYSNQPQH
>TRBJ2-1|TRBV7-2
ASSLRDFGQF
>TRBJ2-1|TRBV4-3
ASSRIQGAENEQF
>TRBJ2-5|TRBV18
ASSPPGLAGGMETQY
>TRBJ1-6|TRBV5-5
ASSRAGDRGSSYNSPLH
>TRBJ2-2|TRBV11-3
ASSSPLGTPNTGELF
>TRBJ2-1|TRBV15
ATSRDDRYEQF
>TRBJ2-7|TRBV11-2
ASSQQGATREQY
>TRBJ2-2|TRBV9
ASSVGRGAGNTGELF
>TRBJ1-6|TRBV28
ASSPYPRQPSSYNSPLH
>TRBJ2-7|TRBV6-5
AFYRGGGPYEQY
>TRBJ2-5|TRBV28
ASSSKRTGSRETQY
>TRBJ2-7|TRBV18
ASSPPARSQYEQY
>TRBJ1-5|TRBV28
ASSFSGGFQPQH
>TRBJ2-3|TRBV5-1
ASSQLAASTDTQY